These 26 T cell receptor beta chains came from one sample sequenced in a study of T cells in women clearing cervical HPV infection. Produced via immunoSEQ multiplex PCR; TCRdb's table is partial and in-frame only. This sample's table reports 20,000 to 25,000 clones. Sequencing input: blood buffy coat. The receptors here all came from a woman aged 18 to 69 with a cervical HPV16 infection that either progressed to CIN3+ or cleared (not recorded which).

This chain's CDR3 is CSAAAASGGETQYF. The covered CDR3 bases are TGCAGCGCTGCCGCAGCTAGCGGGGGTGAGACC. The chain has TRBV29-1 and TRBJ2-5, with 10 bases identical to TRBD2. The CDR3 end lies 3 residues beyond the end of the read and is filled in from the germline J gene. V lost 7 bases to trimming and J lost 5 bases; unmatched junction nucleotides: 10. The germline V gene has CDR1 SQVTM and CDR2 ANQGSEA. The CDR3 is 14 amino acids.

In the case of this clone: The DNA ends 3 residues before the CDR3 does, and the rest of the CDR3 is filled in from the germline J gene. V is TRBV7-3 and J is TRBJ1-1, with no clear D. Germline V gene lookup returns CDR1 SGHTA and CDR2 FQGTGA. V shed 1 base and J shed 1 base, with 10 bases lying between them. The CDR3 consists of 15 residues. The part of the CDR3 DNA that was read is TGTGCCAGCAGCTTAAACGCAGTACCGAACACTGAA. It codes for CASSLNAVPNTE. The entire CDR3 reads CASSLNAVPNTEAFF.

Concerning this clone: Sequencing ends 3 residues short of the CDR3 end; the germline J gene provides the rest. The chain carries TRBV19 and TRBJ2-1; tentative D call: TRBD2 (5 bases). The germline CDR1 and CDR2 sequences are LNHDA and SQIVND (reference sequence). The CDR3 spans 15 residues. V shed 6 bases and J shed 0 bases, with 12 bases lying between them. Incomplete CDR3 DNA: TGTGCCAGTAGGATCGGGGAGAGCTCCTACAATGAG. Translation: CASRIGESSYNE. The whole CDR3 region reads CASRIGESSYNEQFF.

As regards this clone: The read finishes 3 residues shy of the CDR3 end, and the germline J gene is used to complete it. This chain uses TRBV20-1 with TRBJ2-5; 10 nucleotides agree with TRBD2. The junction had 15 bases not matched to a gene; V was cut back by 1 base and J by 4 bases. This CDR3 comprises 18 residues. CDR1 is DFQATT, CDR2 SNEGSKA, per germline (reference sequence). CDR3 amino acids: CSARATVPSGSDRETQYF. The sequenced part of the CDR3 DNA is TGCAGTGCTAGAGCTACCGTTCCTAGCGGGAGCGACAGAGAGACC.

With regard to this clone: With the read ending 3 residues before the CDR3 end, the germline J gene is used to fill in that end. V gene TRBV7-2 combines with J gene TRBJ1-1; D call uncertain. Trimming shortened V by 1 base and J by 1 base, and 4 bases separated the two germline ends. Looked up from germline, CDR1 is SGHTA and CDR2 is FQGNSA. The CDR3 is made up of 13 amino acids. The CDR3 reads CASSLEGNTEAFF. The DNA read from the CDR3 is TGTGCCAGCAGCTTAGAGGGGAACACTGAA.

Note on this clone: With the read ending 3 residues before the CDR3 end, the germline J gene is used to fill in that end. The chain carries TRBV7-2 and TRBJ2-7; 10 nucleotides align to TRBD2. CDR1 is SGHTA and CDR2 is FQGNSA in the germline V gene. The CDR3 consists of 15 residues. Trimming took 5 bases from V and 0 from J; bases not matched to a gene: 4. The CDR3 loop is CASSLLAGASYEQYF. CDR3 DNA (partial): TGTGCCAGCAGCCTCCTAGCGGGAGCCTCCTACGAG.

For this clone: The CDR3 is cut off 3 residues early in the read; its end comes from the germline J gene. The chain combines TRBV6-1 with TRBJ1-1, with 8 bases that match TRBD1. Germline V lookup: CDR1 MNHNS, CDR2 SASEGT. V was pared by 3 bases and J by 2 bases, with 2 bases of the junction left unmatched. The CDR3 is made up of 14 amino acids. CDR3 loop: CASSDGQGNTEAFF. CDR3 DNA (partial): TGTGCCAGCAGTGACGGACAGGGAAACACTGAA.

Details on this clone: The CDR3 goes on 3 residues after the read ends, and that part is filled in from the germline J gene. This chain uses TRBV2 with TRBJ2-7; D ambiguous. The V gene lost 3 bases and the J gene lost 3 bases, with 3 bases spanning the gap. The CDR3 is 11 amino acids. Germline CDR1 SNHLY, CDR2 FYNNEI. The CDR3 DNA, read in part, is TGTGCCAGCAGTGACAGCTACGAG. Its protein is CASSDSYE. The CDR3 in full is CASSDSYEQYF.

As for this clone: The read halts 3 residues ahead of the CDR3 end, with the missing end drawn from the germline J gene. The gene calls are TRBV18 and TRBJ1-1, with a tentative D call TRBD1 (6 bases). Germline V CDR1 and CDR2: KGHSH, LQKENI. The CDR3 totals 15 residues. Between the trimmed V and J ends, which lost 8 bases and 0 bases, there was a span of 16 bases. The CDR3 sequence: CASTGGGNMNTEAFF. The sequenced CDR3 bases are TGTGCCAGCACCGGTGGGGGCAACATGAACACTGAA.

With respect to this clone: From the germline J gene comes the end of the CDR3, since the read stops 3 residues before it. The chain recombines TRBV11-3 with TRBJ1-6; D gene unclear. V lost 3 bases to trimming and J lost 8 bases, with 8 bases between them. Germline assignment: CDR1 SGHNT and CDR2 YENEEA. The CDR3 loop spans 13 amino acids. CDR3 bases read: TGTGCCAGCAGCTTGGACGGGGATTCACCC. Translated: CASSLDGDSP. The CDR3 in full is CASSLDGDSPLHF. Full variable domain (remainder filled in from reference TRBV11-3 and TRBJ1-6): EAGVVQSPRYKIIEKKQPVAFWCNPISGHNTLYWYLQNLGQGPELLIRYENEEAVDDSQLPKDRFSAERLKGVDSTLKIQPAELGDSAVYLCASSLDGDSPLHFGNGTRLTVT.

Points on this clone: The read ends 3 residues shy of where the CDR3 ends; the end is completed using the germline J gene. The J gene is TRBJ1-4, the V gene TRBV2; no definite D call. The germline V gene has CDR1 SNHLY and CDR2 FYNNEI. This CDR3 contains 13 residues. V was shortened by 9 bases and J by 8 bases, with 16 bases between the two germline ends. Incomplete CDR3 DNA: TGTGCCAGTCGGGGAGGGAGTGTAGAAAAA. Translation gives CASRGGSVEK. The full CDR3 protein reads CASRGGSVEKLFF. The full variable domain, with the rest looked up from reference TRBV2 and TRBJ1-4, is EPEVTQTPSHQVTQMGQEVILRCVPISNHLYFYWYRQILGQKVEFLVSFYNNEISEKSEIFDDQFSVERPDGSNFTLKIRSTKLEDSAMYFCASRGGSVEKLFFGSGTQLSVL.

Comment on this clone: Sequencing ends 3 residues short of the CDR3 end; the germline J gene provides the rest. The chain joins TRBV2 to TRBJ1-1; TRBD1 matches 8 bases. The germline gives CDR1 SNHLY, CDR2 FYNNEI. Trimming at V came to 3 bases and at J to 3 bases, leaving 3 bases not matched to a gene. This CDR3 region has 14 residues. CDR3: CASSEAGGDTEAFF. The CDR3 bases that were read are TGTGCCAGCAGTGAGGCAGGGGGCGACACTGAA.

Measured by frequency, this clone is medium-sized. The read stops 3 residues short of the end of the CDR3; the missing end is completed from the germline J gene. V usage is TRBV7-8 and J usage is TRBJ2-3; 7 bases are shared with TRBD2. The V gene end was trimmed by 5 bases and the J gene end by 0 bases; junction bases not matched to a gene: 14. Germline V gene sequence: CDR1 SGHVS, CDR2 FQNEAQ. The length of the CDR3 is 18 residues. CDR3 DNA (partial): TGTGCCAGCAGCCACGGGACTACCTTTATATCTAGCACAGATACG. Translated: CASSHGTTFISSTDT. The whole CDR3 protein reads CASSHGTTFISSTDTQYF. The whole variable domain, remainder taken from reference TRBV7-8 and TRBJ2-3, is GAGVSQSPRYKVAKRGQDVALRCDPISGHVSLFWYQQALGQGPEFLTYFQNEAQLDKSGLPSDRFFAERPEGSVSTLKIQRTQQEDSAVYLCASSHGTTFISSTDTQYFGPGTRLTVL.

With regard to this clone: The CDR3 end is not reached by the read, which stops 3 residues before it; the germline J gene fills it in. The chain is built from TRBV9 and TRBJ2-3, with 7 bases fitting TRBD1. J lost 4 bases, V lost 3 bases, and 11 bases had no gene match. CDR1 is SGDLS and CDR2 is YYNGEE in the germline V gene. The CDR3 extends over 16 amino acids. The sequenced part of the CDR3 DNA is TGTGCCAGCAGCGCCCGGACAGGTTCCGCGGCAGATACG. Translation: CASSARTGSAADT. The whole CDR3 protein reads CASSARTGSAADTQYF.

About this clone: The read terminates 3 residues before the CDR3 end, so the remaining end is supplied by the germline J gene. The chain is built from TRBV20-1 and TRBJ1-1; D is possibly TRBD1 (6 bases). The V and J ends lost 6 bases and 0 bases respectively, with 11 bases between them. The CDR3 totals 13 residues. Germline CDR1 is DFQATT and CDR2 is SNEGSKA (reference sequence). CDR3 amino acids: CSAPRGLNTEAFF. The CDR3 bases that were read are TGCAGTGCCCCCAGGGGACTGAACACTGAA.

With respect to this clone: From the germline J gene comes the end of the CDR3, since the read stops 3 residues before it. The genes are TRBV20-1 and TRBJ2-2; TRBD2 might be the D (6 bases). The length of the CDR3 is 13 residues. Germline CDR1 reads DFQATT; CDR2 reads SNEGSKA (reference sequence). V was trimmed by 5 bases and J by 3 bases, leaving 10 bases between them. CDR3 region: CSAPRDYTGELFF. CDR3 DNA, as far as it was read: TGCAGTGCTCCCAGGGACTACACCGGGGAG.

Notes on this clone: The CDR3 extends 3 residues past the end of the read, so its final part is completed from the germline J gene. The chain joins TRBV7-8 to TRBJ2-1; tentatively, D is TRBD1 (6 bases). The CDR3 spans 15 residues. The V and J ends lost 5 bases and 1 base respectively, with 12 bases between them. The germline V gene has CDR1 SGHVS and CDR2 FQNEAQ. This chain's CDR3 is CASSPTRGSYNEQFF. The covered CDR3 bases are TGTGCCAGCAGCCCCACGAGGGGGTCCTACAATGAG.

Worth noting for this clone: The read ends 3 residues early relative to the CDR3; the germline J gene fills the gap. The rearrangement joins TRBV7-2 to TRBJ2-7; D possibly corresponds to TRBD2 (6 bases). The V gene's germline CDR1 is SGHTA and CDR2 FQGNSA. V was clipped by 3 bases and J by 3 bases, with 15 bases between them. The length of the CDR3 is 15 residues. The CDR3 reads CASSFHSGQGYEQYF. Partial CDR3 DNA: TGTGCCAGCAGCTTCCACAGCGGGCAAGGCTACGAG.

Remarks on this clone: The read terminates 3 residues before the CDR3 end, so the remaining end is supplied by the germline J gene. V gene TRBV6-2 or TRBV6-3 combines with J gene TRBJ1-5; D may be TRBD1 (6 bases). V lost 5 bases and J lost 6, with 14 bases in between. CDR1 MNHEY and CDR2 SVGEGT come from the germline V gene. The CDR3 has 14 residues. The chain's CDR3 is CASSTLDRGQPQHF. The DNA read from the CDR3 is TGTGCCAGCAGTACCCTGGACAGAGGTCAGCCC.

As concerns this clone: The read ends 3 residues shy of where the CDR3 ends; the end is completed using the germline J gene. The chain uses TRBV6-2 or TRBV6-3 and TRBJ1-1; no clear D. V was cut by 4 bases and J by 6 bases, with 6 bases left in between. This CDR3 region has 11 residues. Germline V gives CDR1 MNHEY, CDR2 SVGEGT. Partial CDR3 DNA: TGTGCCAGCAGTTCGACTCCTGAA. It specifies CASSSTPE. The whole CDR3 reads CASSSTPEAFF.

As to this clone: The observed sequence ends 3 residues before the CDR3 terminus, with the missing tail filled in from the germline J gene. The rearrangement uses TRBV7-3 and TRBJ2-5; TRBD2 is a possible D gene (6 bases). The CDR3 spans 16 residues. V was clipped by 5 bases and J by 0 bases, with 16 bases between them. Germline V gives CDR1 SGHTA, CDR2 FQGTGA. CDR3 bases read: TGTGCCAGCAGCCCCCGTGGGGGGAAGAACCAAGAGACC. Translating it yields CASSPRGGKNQET. The entire CDR3 is CASSPRGGKNQETQYF.

A word on this clone: From the germline J gene comes the end of the CDR3, since the read stops 3 residues before it. The V gene is TRBV9, the J gene TRBJ2-1; 9 nucleotides match TRBD2. CDR1 is SGDLS and CDR2 is YYNGEE in the germline V gene. V lost 0 bases and J lost 4; bases outside the gene matches: 5. CDR3 size: 16 residues. The DNA read from the CDR3 is TGTGCCAGCAGCGTAGATCGCGGGGGGGTATACAATGAG. It is translated as CASSVDRGGVYNE. The CDR3 in its entirety is CASSVDRGGVYNEQFF.

CDR3 DNA, as far as it was read: TGTGCCAGCAGCTTGTTAACAGGGATATTCTACGAG. Translated, it gives CASSLLTGIFYE. The whole CDR3 sequence is CASSLLTGIFYEQYF. This chain connects TRBV5-6 to TRBJ2-7; possibly TRBD1 for D (6 bases). Coverage ceases 3 residues before the CDR3 finishes, and the germline J gene fills in the end. V was clipped by 1 base and J by 3 bases, with 14 bases between them. Germline V gene data show CDR1 as SGHDT and CDR2 as YYEEEE. The CDR3 totals 15 residues.

A word on this clone: From the germline J gene comes the end of the CDR3, since the read stops 3 residues before it. The chain joins TRBV5-1 to TRBJ2-1; D is unclear. Looked up from germline, CDR1 is SGHRS and CDR2 is YFSETQ. V gave up 0 bases and J gave up 0 bases, with 13 bases separating them. The CDR3 sequence is 17 residues long. The covered CDR3 bases are TGCGCCAGCAGCTTGGTTGGGCAGGCAGGCTCCTACAATGAG. It specifies CASSLVGQAGSYNE. The whole CDR3 region reads CASSLVGQAGSYNEQFF.

Comments on this clone: The read stops 3 residues short of the end of the CDR3; the missing end is completed from the germline J gene. This chain connects TRBV7-9 to TRBJ2-1; the D gene is possibly TRBD1 (7 bases). This CDR3 contains 15 residues. V was cut by 5 bases and J by 6 bases, with 17 bases left in between. Germline lookup yields CDR1 SEHNR and CDR2 FQNEAQ (reference sequence). CDR3 bases read: TGTGCCAGCAGCCCGGGGGCAGGGGGAGGCAATGAG. The encoded protein is CASSPGAGGGNE. Given in full, the CDR3 is CASSPGAGGGNEQFF.

Comment on this clone: With the read ending 3 residues before the CDR3 end, the germline J gene is used to fill in that end. The J gene is TRBJ2-7, the V gene TRBV19; tentatively, D is TRBD1 (5 bases). Germline V gives CDR1 LNHDA, CDR2 SQIVND (reference sequence). The CDR3 length is 15 residues. The V gene lost 7 bases and the J gene lost 2 bases, with 18 bases spanning the gap. The CDR3 DNA, read in part, is TGTGCCAGTACCCCCGATGCAGGGTTGCCCTACGAG. Residues: CASTPDAGLPYE. The full CDR3 reads CASTPDAGLPYEQYF.